This T cell receptor (beta chain) was recovered during a study of glioma-infiltrating T cells. By sample fraction, this clonotype is medium-sized. What it binds is unknown. The iRepertoire nested amplicon-rescue multiplex PCR amplified TCR alpha and beta CDR3s from RNA. TCRdb reanalysed the multiplex PCR reads using MiXCR and keeps one entry per CDR3 protein. The sample carries approximately 5,300 distinct CDR3 sequences, around 30% recorded once. Germline V gene data show CDR1 as MNHNS and CDR2 as SASEGT. This CDR3 has 14 residues. V dropped 5 bases and J dropped 1 base, with 10 bases sitting between them. Whole-study results and caveats: Non-neoplastic patients had below-expected tissue-blood divergence, while all gliomas exceeded expectation.

This TCR was sampled from a human donor with low-grade glioma or glioblastoma, undergoing nonglioma brain surgery, or in good health (not recorded which). Input material: glioma tissue, nonneoplastic brain tissue, or PBMCs (not recorded which). The V gene is TRBV6-1, the J gene TRBJ2-3, with D unresolved. CDR3 protein: CASSSWSGTDTQYF. The CDR3 nucleotides are TGTGCCAGCAGTTCCTGGTCCGGCACAGATACGCAGTATTTT.